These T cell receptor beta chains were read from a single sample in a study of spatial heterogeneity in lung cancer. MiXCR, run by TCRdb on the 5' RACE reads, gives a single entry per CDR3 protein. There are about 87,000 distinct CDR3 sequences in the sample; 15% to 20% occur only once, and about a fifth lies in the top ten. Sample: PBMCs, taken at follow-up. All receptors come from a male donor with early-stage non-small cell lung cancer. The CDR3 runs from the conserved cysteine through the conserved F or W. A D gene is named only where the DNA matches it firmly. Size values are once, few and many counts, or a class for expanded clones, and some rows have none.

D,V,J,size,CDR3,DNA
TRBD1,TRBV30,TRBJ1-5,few,CAWSQGDNGNQPQHF,TGTGCCTGGAGTCAGGGGGATAACGGCAATCAGCCCCAGCATTTT
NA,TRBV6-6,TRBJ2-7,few,CASSESEAEQYF,TGTGCCAGCAGTGAGTCTGAGGCAGAGCAGTACTTC
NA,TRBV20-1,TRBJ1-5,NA,CSAKPDIVSNQPQHF,TGCAGTGCGAAGCCGGACATTGTTAGCAATCAGCCCCAGCATTTT
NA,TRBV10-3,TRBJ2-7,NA,CAISGKGKPYEQYF,TGTGCCATCAGTGGTAAGGGAAAACCCTACGAGCAGTACTTC
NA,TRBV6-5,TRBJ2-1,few,CASSGQYNEQFF,TGTGCCAGCAGTGGGCAGTACAATGAGCAGTTCTTC
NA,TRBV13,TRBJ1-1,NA,CASSLRSPGTEAFF,TGTGCCAGCAGCTTACGCTCTCCGGGGACTGAAGCTTTCTTT
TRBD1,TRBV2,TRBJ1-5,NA,CASTGQHGDNQPQHF,TGTGCCAGCACGGGACAGCACGGGGATAATCAGCCCCAGCATTTT
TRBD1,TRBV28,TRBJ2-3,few,CASSYGQATDTQYF,TGTGCCAGCAGTTACGGACAGGCCACAGATACGCAGTATTTT
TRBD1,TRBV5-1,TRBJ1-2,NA,CASSQQYRGPTSFYTF,TGCGCCAGCAGCCAGCAATACAGGGGACCCACCTCCTTCTACACCTTC
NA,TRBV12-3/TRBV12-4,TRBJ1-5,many,CASSFSRGDDNQPQHF,TGTGCCAGCAGTTTCAGCAGGGGCGATGACAATCAGCCCCAGCATTTT
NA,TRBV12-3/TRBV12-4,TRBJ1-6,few,CASSNTRADSPLHF,TGTGCCAGCAGTAATACAAGGGCGGATTCACCCCTCCACTTT
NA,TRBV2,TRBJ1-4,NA,CASRVSGTSEKLFF,TGTGCCAGCAGAGTCTCAGGGACCAGTGAAAAACTGTTTTTT
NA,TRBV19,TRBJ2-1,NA,CASSVPRFLEGNEQFF,TGTGCCAGTAGTGTCCCGCGATTCCTAGAGGGCAATGAGCAGTTCTTC
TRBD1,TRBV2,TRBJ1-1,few,CASSDQGAQNTEAFF,TGTGCCAGCAGTGACCAGGGGGCGCAGAACACTGAAGCTTTCTTT
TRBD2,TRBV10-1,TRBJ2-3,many,CASSDGLAGRTDTQYF,TGCGCCAGCAGTGATGGGCTAGCGGGGCGCACAGATACGCAGTATTTT
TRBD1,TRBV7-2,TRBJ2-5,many,CASSGLDRGWEETQYF,TGTGCCAGCAGCGGATTGGACAGGGGGTGGGAAGAGACCCAGTACTTC
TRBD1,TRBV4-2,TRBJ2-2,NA,CASSRDRHTGELFF,TGTGCCAGCAGCCGGGACAGACACACCGGGGAGCTGTTTTTT
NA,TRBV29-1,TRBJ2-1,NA,CSVARGAGNEQFF,TGCAGCGTTGCTAGGGGCGCAGGAAATGAGCAGTTCTTC
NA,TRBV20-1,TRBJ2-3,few,CSARDGHHTDTQYF,TGCAGTGCTAGAGACGGACACCACACAGATACGCAGTATTTT
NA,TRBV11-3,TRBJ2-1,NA,CASSLSTFVGFNEQFF,TGTGCCAGCAGCTTATCGACTTTCGTCGGGTTCAATGAGCAGTTCTTC
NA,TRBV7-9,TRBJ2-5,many,CASSLPLRETQYF,TGTGCCAGCAGCTTACCATTACGTGAGACCCAGTACTTC
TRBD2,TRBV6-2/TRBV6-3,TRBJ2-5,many,CASSRTPSSGGPGEETQYF,TGTGCCAGCAGTCGGACTCCCTCTAGCGGGGGACCTGGGGAAGAGACCCAGTACTTC
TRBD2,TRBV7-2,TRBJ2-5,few,CASSLGSGSQETQYF,TGTGCCAGCAGCTTGGGTAGCGGGAGCCAAGAGACCCAGTACTTC
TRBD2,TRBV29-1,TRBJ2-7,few,CSAGAGGPLYEQYF,TGCAGCGCCGGAGCGGGAGGGCCGTTATACGAGCAGTACTTC
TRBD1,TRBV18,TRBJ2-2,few,CASSGQSDTGELFF,TGTGCCAGCTCGGGACAGTCAGACACCGGGGAGCTGTTTTTT
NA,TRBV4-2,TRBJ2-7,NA,CASSQEELVPEQYF,TGTGCCAGCAGCCAAGAGGAATTGGTCCCCGAGCAGTACTTC
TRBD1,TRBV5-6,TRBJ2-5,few,CASSPGQGEETQYF,TGTGCCAGCAGCCCGGGACAGGGAGAAGAGACCCAGTACTTC
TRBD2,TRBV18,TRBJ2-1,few,CASSPGTSGRNEQFF,TGTGCCAGCTCACCCGGGACTAGCGGGCGCAATGAGCAGTTCTTC
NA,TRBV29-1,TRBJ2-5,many,CSIYLLETQYF,TGCAGCATATACCTCCTAGAGACCCAGTACTTC
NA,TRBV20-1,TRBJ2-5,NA,CSAMVGRAQYF,TGCAGTGCTATGGTCGGGCGGGCCCAGTACTTC